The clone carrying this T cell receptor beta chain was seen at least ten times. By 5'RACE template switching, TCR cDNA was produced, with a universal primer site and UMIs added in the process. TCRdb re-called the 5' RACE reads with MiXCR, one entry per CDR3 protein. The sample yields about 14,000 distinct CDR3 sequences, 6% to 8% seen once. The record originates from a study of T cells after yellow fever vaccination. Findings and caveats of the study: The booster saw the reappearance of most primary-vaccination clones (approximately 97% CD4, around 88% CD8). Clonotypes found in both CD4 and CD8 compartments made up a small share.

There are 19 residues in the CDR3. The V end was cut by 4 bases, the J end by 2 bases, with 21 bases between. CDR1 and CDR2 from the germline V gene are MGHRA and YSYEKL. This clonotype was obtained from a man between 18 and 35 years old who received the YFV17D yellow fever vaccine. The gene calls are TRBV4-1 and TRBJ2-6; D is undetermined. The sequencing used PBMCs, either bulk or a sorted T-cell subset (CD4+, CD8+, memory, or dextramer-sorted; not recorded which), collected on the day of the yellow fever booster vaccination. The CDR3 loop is CASSRGYGGQLTGANVLTF. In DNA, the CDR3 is TGCGCCAGCAGCCGCGGTTACGGTGGCCAACTTACTGGGGCCAACGTCCTGACTTTC.